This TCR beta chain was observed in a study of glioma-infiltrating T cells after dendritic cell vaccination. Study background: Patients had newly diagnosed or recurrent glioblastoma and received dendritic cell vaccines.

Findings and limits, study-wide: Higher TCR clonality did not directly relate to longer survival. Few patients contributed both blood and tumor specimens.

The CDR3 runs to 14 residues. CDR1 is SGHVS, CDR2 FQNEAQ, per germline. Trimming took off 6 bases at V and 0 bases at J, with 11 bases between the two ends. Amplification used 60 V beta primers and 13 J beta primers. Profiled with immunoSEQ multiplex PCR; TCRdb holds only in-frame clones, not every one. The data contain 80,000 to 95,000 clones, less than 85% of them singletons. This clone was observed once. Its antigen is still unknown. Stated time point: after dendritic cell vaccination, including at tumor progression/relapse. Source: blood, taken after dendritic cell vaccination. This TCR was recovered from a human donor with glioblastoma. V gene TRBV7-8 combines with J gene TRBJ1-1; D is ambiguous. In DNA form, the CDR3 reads TGTGCCAGCAGACGCAGAGACATGAACACTGAAGCTTTCTTT. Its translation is CASRRRDMNTEAFF.